This T cell receptor (beta chain) was obtained from a study of CD8 T cells in ankylosing spondylitis. Making the TCR beta libraries involved quantitative 5'-RACE with molecular barcodes. Using its own MiXCR run on the 5' RACE reads, TCRdb lists one record per CDR3 protein. The data contain hundreds of thousands of distinct CDR3 sequences, around 19% of them singletons. Overall study findings and caveats: One TCR beta motif, made up of fewer than 10 highly homologous variants, appeared characteristic of ankylosing spondylitis blood. Past research had described some motif variants in reactive arthritis synovial fluid and blood. Disease-linked clones reportedly showed significant enrichment in matched ankylosing spondylitis synovial fluid.

This clonotype came up a few times. What it binds is unknown. J gave up 2 bases and V 3 bases, and 11 bases lay outside the gene matches. This CDR3 spans 17 amino acids. Germline-derived CDR1 and CDR2 are SGHDT and YYEEEE. Sequenced sample: blood, either unsorted or a sorted T cell fraction (not recorded which). The receptor comes from a male donor with ankylosing spondylitis or in good health (not recorded which). The chain employs TRBV5-6 and TRBJ2-3; 8 nucleotides agree with TRBD1. CDR3 sequence reads: CASSSSDRAAFTDTQYF. The CDR3 DNA reads TGTGCCAGCAGCTCCTCGGACAGGGCCGCCTTCACAGATACGCAGTATTTT.